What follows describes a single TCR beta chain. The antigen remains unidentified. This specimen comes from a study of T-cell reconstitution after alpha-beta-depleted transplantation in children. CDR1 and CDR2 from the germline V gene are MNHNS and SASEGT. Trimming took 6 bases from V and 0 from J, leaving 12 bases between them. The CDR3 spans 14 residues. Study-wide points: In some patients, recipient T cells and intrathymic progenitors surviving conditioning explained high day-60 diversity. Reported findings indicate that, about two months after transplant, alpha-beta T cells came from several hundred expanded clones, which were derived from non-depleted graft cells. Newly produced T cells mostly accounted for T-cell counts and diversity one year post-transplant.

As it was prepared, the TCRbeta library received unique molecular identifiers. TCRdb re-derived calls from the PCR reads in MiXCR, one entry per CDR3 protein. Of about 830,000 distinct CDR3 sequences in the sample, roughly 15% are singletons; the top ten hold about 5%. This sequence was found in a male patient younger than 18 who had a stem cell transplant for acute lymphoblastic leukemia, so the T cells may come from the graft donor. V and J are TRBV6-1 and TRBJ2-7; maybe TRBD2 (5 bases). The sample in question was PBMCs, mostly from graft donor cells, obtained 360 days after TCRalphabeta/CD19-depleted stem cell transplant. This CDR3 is CASREAALSYEQYF. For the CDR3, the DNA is TGTGCCAGCAGGGAGGCGGCACTCTCCTACGAGCAGTACTTC.